A single sample is the source of the 17 T cell receptor beta chains below, sequenced in a study of T cell responses to AZD1222 COVID-19 vaccine. Repertoires were generated with immunoSEQ multiplex PCR, while TCRdb's copy carries only in-frame clones and drops some. The profile shows about 100,000 clones, 88% of them singletons. The specimen was peripheral blood, collected on day 0 of AZD1222 vaccination. The receptors were sampled from an adult in good health.

This sequence joins TRBV2 and TRBJ1-5; D unresolved. The germline V and J ends were trimmed by 6 bases and 4 bases, with 13 bases remaining between them. Germline V lookup: CDR1 SNHLY, CDR2 FYNNEI. This CDR3 is built from 14 residues. DNA of the CDR3: TGTGCCAGCAGGTCAGGCCCCCTTAATCAGCCCCAGCATTTT. Translation gives CASRSGPLNQPQHF.

The CDR3 is CASSLPDTGSPAAFF. Here the CDR3 DNA reads TGTGCCAGCAGCTTACCCGATACGGGTTCCCCCGCAGCTTTCTTT. The rearrangement joins TRBV7-9 to TRBJ1-1; D gene unclear. The CDR3 runs 15 residues. Germline V gives CDR1 SEHNR, CDR2 FQNEAQ (reference sequence). V lost 2 bases and J lost 10, with 20 bases in between.

The chain links TRBV30 to TRBJ2-7; TRBD1 agrees at 12 bases. The CDR3 is made up of 14 amino acids. CDR1 GTSNPN and CDR2 SVGIG come from the germline V gene (reference sequence). V was pared by 2 bases and J by 9 bases, with 8 bases of the junction left unmatched. The CDR3 DNA reads as TGTGCCTGGAGTCGTGGGACAGGGGGCGTGCGGCAGTACTTC. As protein: CAWSRGTGGVRQYF.

The chain links TRBV6-2 or TRBV6-3 to TRBJ2-7; D is possibly TRBD1 (6 bases). Looked up from germline, CDR1 is MNHEY and CDR2 is SVGEGT. The length of the CDR3 is 14 residues. Trimming pared 3 bases from V and 3 bases from J, leaving 12 bases between. CDR3 protein: CASSYQDSYYEQYF. The CDR3 nucleotides are TGTGCCAGCAGTTATCAGGACAGTTACTACGAGCAGTACTTC.

The chain combines TRBV27 with TRBJ2-7; D remains ambiguous. The CDR3 length is 14 residues. Germline V lookup: CDR1 MNHEY, CDR2 SMNVEV (reference sequence). The germline V and J ends were trimmed by 0 bases and 2 bases, with 8 bases remaining between them. CDR3 loop: CASSLSYRTYEQYF. The CDR3 nucleotides read TGTGCCAGCAGTTTATCGTACCGAACCTACGAGCAGTACTTC.

This clone was seen just once. The rearrangement joins TRBV19 to TRBJ1-1, with D unresolved. Per the germline V gene, CDR1 is LNHDA and CDR2 is SQIVND (reference sequence). The CDR3 is made up of 15 amino acids. The germline V and J ends were trimmed by 7 bases and 7 bases, with 22 bases remaining between them. The CDR3 bases are TGTGCCAGTACCCACCCCGGGATTGACACTCGTGAAGCTTTCTTT. Protein: CASTHPGIDTREAFF.

This rearrangement joins TRBV6-5 to TRBJ2-3; D is perhaps TRBD1 or TRBD2 (5 bases each). Per germline, CDR1 MNHEY and CDR2 SVGAGI. The CDR3 sequence is 14 residues long. V was trimmed by 3 bases and J by 3 bases, leaving 10 bases between them. This CDR3 is CASSYGGWTDTQYF. The CDR3 region has the DNA TGTGCCAGCAGTTATGGGGGATGGACAGATACGCAGTATTTT.

V is TRBV6-4 and J is TRBJ2-2; 12 nucleotides line up with TRBD2. The CDR3 extends over 17 amino acids. The V gene end was trimmed by 3 bases and the J gene end by 7 bases; junction bases not matched to a gene: 9. Germline CDR1 and CDR2: MRHNA and SNTAGT. The CDR3 sequence: CASSESASGRAGGELFF. Written as DNA, the CDR3 is TGTGCCAGCAGTGAAAGCGCTAGCGGGAGGGCCGGCGGGGAGCTGTTTTTT.

This rearrangement joins TRBV30 to TRBJ1-6; D perhaps matches TRBD1 (6 bases). The germline V gene has CDR1 GTSNPN and CDR2 SVGIG (reference sequence). Trimming removed 3 bases at V and 9 bases at J, with 15 bases between. The CDR3 is made up of 14 amino acids. The CDR3 DNA reads TGTGCCTGGAGGCTAACAGGGTCTTTTTCACCCCTCCACTTT. This sequence encodes CAWRLTGSFSPLHF.

The chain recombines TRBV4-2 with TRBJ1-5; D remains ambiguous. This CDR3 comprises 14 residues. Trimming shortened V by 4 bases and J by 1 base, and 8 bases separated the two germline ends. The germline CDR1 and CDR2 sequences are LGHNA and YNFKEQ. CDR3 DNA sequence: TGTGCCAGCAGCCCCGTCCAGAGCAATCAGCCCCAGCATTTT. Protein: CASSPVQSNQPQHF.

The rearrangement links TRBV27 to TRBJ2-5; D uncertain. The CDR3 runs to 12 residues. Deletions cut 3 bases from V and 5 bases from J, with 7 bases between. Germline V gives CDR1 MNHEY, CDR2 SMNVEV (reference sequence). CDR3 DNA sequence: TGTGCCAGCAGTTTGAGAATGGAGACCCAGTACTTC. Protein product: CASSLRMETQYF.

The chain has TRBV7-9 and TRBJ1-1, with 7 bases aligning to TRBD1. This CDR3 is built from 15 residues. V lost 7 bases, J lost 1 base, and 9 bases stayed unmatched. Germline V gene data show CDR1 as SEHNR and CDR2 as FQNEAQ (reference sequence). The CDR3 DNA reads TGTGCCAGCACCCCTTGGGGGGACAGGAACACTGAAGCTTTCTTT. Its protein is CASTPWGDRNTEAFF.

The rearrangement joins TRBV7-2 to TRBJ2-5; D gene uncertain. Per germline, CDR1 SGHTA and CDR2 FQGNSA. With 1 base removed from V and 2 bases from J, the gap between germline ends came to 11 bases. The CDR3 is 15 amino acids. CDR3 DNA sequence: TGTGCCAGCAGCTTAGGGCACGGAAAGCAAGAGACCCAGTACTTC. Protein product: CASSLGHGKQETQYF. Combining the CDR3 with reference TRBV7-2 and TRBJ2-5 gives the whole variable domain GAGVSQSPSNKVTEKGKDVELRCDPISGHTALYWYRQSLGQGLEFLIYFQGNSAPDKSGLPSDRFSAERTGGSVSTLTIQRTQQEDSAVYLCASSLGHGKQETQYFGPGTRLLVL.

This sequence joins TRBV9 and TRBJ2-1; maybe TRBD1 (6 bases). V was trimmed by 0 bases and J by 10 bases, leaving 14 bases between them. The CDR3 runs 14 residues. Germline CDR1 and CDR2: SGDLS and YYNGEE. The CDR3 loop is CASSVVRGSGEQFF. CDR3 DNA: TGTGCCAGCAGCGTAGTTAGGGGGAGCGGCGAGCAGTTCTTC.

The V gene is TRBV18, the J gene TRBJ1-2; 10 nucleotides match TRBD1. The CDR3 extends over 14 amino acids. CDR1 is KGHSH, CDR2 LQKENI, per germline. Trimming removed 6 bases from V and 6 bases from J; junction bases left unmatched: 7. The CDR3 loop reads CASSRLTGGDGYTF. The CDR3 nucleotides are TGTGCCAGCTCCCGACTGACAGGGGGCGATGGCTACACCTTC.

The gene calls are TRBV19 and TRBJ2-2; 10 nucleotides line up with TRBD1. CDR1 and CDR2 (germline): LNHDA, SQIVND (reference sequence). There are 15 residues in the CDR3. The V segment lost 4 bases and the J segment 7 bases; nucleotides outside the gene matches: 6. CDR3 region: CASSSRDRGYGELFF. In nucleotides, the CDR3 is TGTGCCAGTAGTAGCCGGGACAGGGGTTACGGGGAGCTGTTTTTT.

The J gene is TRBJ2-1, the V gene TRBV20-1; D call uncertain. The CDR3 totals 10 residues. Germline V gene data show CDR1 as DFQATT and CDR2 as SNEGSKA (reference sequence). Trimming cost V 1 base and J 10 bases, with 5 bases left between them. The chain's CDR3 is CSARAEEQFF. CDR3 bases: TGCAGTGCTAGAGCGGAGGAGCAGTTCTTC.